Here is one TCR beta chain with its context. Repertoires were generated with immunoSEQ multiplex PCR, while TCRdb's copy carries only in-frame clones and drops some. The sample lists roughly 86,000 clones, approximately 90% occurring once. The germline V gene has CDR1 SGHDT and CDR2 YYEEEE. The CDR3 length is 15 residues. Deletions cut 0 bases from V and 2 bases from J, with 9 bases between. The data belong to a study of OX40 agonist ivuxolimab in advanced cancers. The chain has TRBV5-6 and TRBJ2-1; unclear D gene. The sample here was CD4+ or CD8+ T cells sorted from blood, taken in a trial of the OX40 agonist ivuxolimab. The origin of this receptor is an adult with an advanced solid tumor such as melanoma, head and neck, liver or kidney cancer. As DNA, the CDR3 is TGTGCCAGCAGCTTGGGGGAATGGGCCTACAATGAGCAGTTCTTC. Protein product: CASSLGEWAYNEQFF.